This TCR beta chain originates from a study of T cell responses to AZD1222 COVID-19 vaccine (dated by TCRdb to about 2021). With respect to the entire study: AZD1222 recipients with second doses at about 4 weeks or about 12 weeks were pooled, because spike-specific TCR depth and breadth did not differ between schedules. A total of approximately 240 trial participants underwent TCR sequencing, of whom 207 had received two doses of AZD1222 and around 25 had received two doses of the MenACWY control vaccine. Enrollment into the trials was organized by age into subgroups of 18-55, 56-69 and 70-plus years, and those subgroups contained roughly 150, 30 and 60 TCR-sequenced participants, respectively. The investigation overall reported the following: The 56-69-year group was small, and its depth increase did not reach significance, likely because of low power. Conclusions about previously exposed vaccinees were limited because only 6 or 7 AZD1222 recipients were SARS-CoV-2 seropositive at baseline. Reportedly, almost half of the unique spike-specific TCRs recognized epitopes lying outside the regions that are mutated in the B.1.351 and B.1.1.7 variants. Vaccine-associated CD4 TCRs spanned the whole spike protein, with dominant responses in regions 160-218 and 743-854. After two AZD1222 doses, spike-specific TCR breadth and depth were significantly higher than at day 0 and than in MenACWY recipients. Participants were mostly white British and included more females than males, and it was suggested by the authors that clonal diversity may have been underestimated. Because no day 14 peak-response samples were available, repertoires were characterized only after the peak T cell response.

The CDR3 regions of human TCRbeta chains were analyzed by immunosequencing. As for the authors' bioinformatics: Repertoire TCRs were matched against a reference library of SARS-CoV-2-specific TCRs generated with the MIRA antigen-specificity platform. Breadth was defined as the fraction of unique TCRs that were SARS-CoV-2-associated. Depth was defined as the fraction of total T cells that were SARS-CoV-2-associated. Using the MIRA data, each spike-specific TCR was mapped to the spike region that the TCR reacts to and placed in a CD4 or CD8 class. Log10-transformed breadth and depth values were compared by one-way ANOVA with Sidak's multiple comparisons tests. TCRdb limited this immuneACCESS table to in-frame rearrangements with V and J called. A share of clones is missing; checked studies link under half to unresolved V genes, and the rest is unexplained. V and J calls and clone size follow that table, whereas D and trimming were derived from the DNA. Counted in this sample were tens of thousands of clones; approximately 86% of them appeared once. The ten largest clones represent over 15% of the sample.

For CDR1 and CDR2, the germline V gene lists MRHNA and SNTAGT. V loses 2 bases of germline sequence and J loses 8 bases, and the interval between the two ends is 12 bases. Including cysteine and phenylalanine, the CDR3 has 14 amino acids. The sequence is cut down to CDR3 DNA, 42 bases in frame from base 1. The intended sense of this specimen's time point label: baseline before first vaccination. Samples from vaccinated people were obtained from the UK trials COV001 and COV002, which included a single-blind randomized controlled phase 2/3 trial of AZD1222 (ChAdOx1 nCoV-19) in healthy adults. Trial participant PBMC samples were collected at day 0 and day 28 after the second dose for TCRbeta chain sequencing. About this clone itself: Its recognized antigen is unknown. Per-nucleotide qualities are absent, and no much larger clonotype sits a single base away.

The receptor chain draws on TRBV6-4 and TRBJ1-4; TRBD1 is a weak D gene call, 6 bases matching. The TCR originated in an adult in good health. This material consisted of peripheral blood, taken on day 0 of AZD1222 vaccination. The DNA sequence reads TGTGCCAGCAGTGACCTAGGGGGAGGGGAAAAACTGTTTTTT. This encodes CASSDLGGGEKLFF.